Described below is a single T cell receptor (beta chain) sequence and its context. Its antigen has not been determined. The sample holds no much larger clone one base away, and base qualities are not on file. Participants in the prospective study were aged 18 to 89 years, lived in under 30 United States geographic areas, and enrolled through a virtual design. Cohort assignment in the prospective study relied on participant-reported clinical history from a screening survey and a study questionnaire. ImmuneRACE Cohort 3 recovered participants were defined by two consecutive negative NP/OP PCR tests, healthcare professional clearance, or symptom resolution. In the prospective study, whole blood, serum and a nasopharyngeal or oropharyngeal swab were collected from each participant by mobile phlebotomists. Prospective study participants could optionally give additional blood draws and questionnaires over a roughly two-month period. Prospective study blood samples were shipped either frozen or at room temperature before DNA extraction.

The data were taken from a study of blood T cell repertoires in COVID-19 (dated by TCRdb to the early 2020s). About the full investigation: The collaborator samples originated in the United States, Italy and Spain and spanned the acute and convalescent phases of COVID-19. A freely available public database, intended as a resource for researchers studying the immune response to SARS-CoV-2, is where the repertoires were released. The samples were drawn from the first 160 participants of the ongoing ImmuneRACE study and from 1,254 subjects provided by 6 global collaborators. Sample metadata almost always included a de-identified subject ID, COVID-19 status, age in years and sex. The prospective study material was composed of cDNA or gDNA derived from T cells, B-cell-depleted T cells, or PBMCs. Subjects who had been exposed to COVID-19, were actively infected with it, or had recovered from it provided the deeply sampled blood TCRbeta repertoires that made up the dataset. Where available, HLA class I and class II types were taken from metadata supplied by the sample provider and were not determined by assay-based typing. Summary of the overall study and its limitations: How much clinical and demographic metadata was included differed by source and by participant, and the metadata was provided uncurated.

V and J lose 4 bases and 8 bases, and a span of 18 bases separates them. The CDR3 holds 15 amino acids from the cysteine to the phenylalanine. Only CDR3 DNA is held: 45 bases, read in frame from base 1. Sequences LGHNA (CDR1) and YSLEER (CDR2) are obtained from the germline V gene. The immunoSEQ Assay, a bias-controlled multiplex PCR, was used to amplify TCRbeta CDR3 regions from genomic DNA. Per the source publication's procedure: The number of nucleated cells in each sample was estimated by amplification of reference gene primers within the assay. Sequence reads were collapsed and filtered to measure the absolute abundance of every unique TCRbeta CDR3 rearrangement. For each sample, productive Simpson clonality was calculated by taking the square root of Simpson's diversity index across productive rearrangements. TCRdb re-hosts the immuneACCESS table, in-frame sequences only. Its copies lack some clones; in the studies checked, an unresolved V gene accounts for under half of them, and the cause for the rest is not known. Clone size and the V and J calls come from that table; the DNA yielded D and trimming. The sample table records 100,000 to 150,000 clones; around nine tenths of these occur just once. Jointly, the top ten make up around 2.3% of the sample.

The sequenced sample consisted of PBMCs or T cells enriched from blood (not recorded which). The rearranged segments are TRBV4-3 and TRBJ2-1, and the D gene may be TRBD1, 6 bases matching. The receptor's source is a woman between 45 and 60 years old who had recovered from COVID-19. In nucleotide form, the sequence is TGCGCCAGCAGCCGGATTCCCCAAACAGGGTATGAGCAGTTCTTC. Translated, this is CASSRIPQTGYEQFF.